This TCR beta chain was sequenced during a study of blood T cell repertoires in COVID-19. Study information: Spain, Italy and the United States supplied samples that represented acute and convalescent COVID-19. Sources were T cells, B-cell-depleted T cells, or PBMCs; the material itself was cDNA or gDNA.

Authors' data handling: Reference gene primer amplification gave estimated nucleated cell counts. Method: immunoSEQ multiplex PCR; TCRdb's copy keeps in-frame clones and lacks some. V and J calls and clone size are those listed in that table; D and trimming were worked out from the DNA. This sample has some 350,000 clones; roughly 89% occur once, and the top ten carry roughly 6.8%. The CDR3 runs 13 residues. In germline, CDR1 is SGHAT, CDR2 FQNNGV. Trimming pared 2 bases from V and 8 bases from J, leaving 9 bases between. Sequencing was carried out using peripheral blood. This receptor was identified in a man aged 18 to 30 with active or convalescent COVID-19. This sequence joins TRBV11-2 and TRBJ2-2; D possibly corresponds to TRBD2 (6 bases). CDR3 nucleotides: TGTGCCAGCAGCTTAATGGAGGGTGGGGAGCTGTTTTTT. Its protein product is CASSLMEGGELFF.